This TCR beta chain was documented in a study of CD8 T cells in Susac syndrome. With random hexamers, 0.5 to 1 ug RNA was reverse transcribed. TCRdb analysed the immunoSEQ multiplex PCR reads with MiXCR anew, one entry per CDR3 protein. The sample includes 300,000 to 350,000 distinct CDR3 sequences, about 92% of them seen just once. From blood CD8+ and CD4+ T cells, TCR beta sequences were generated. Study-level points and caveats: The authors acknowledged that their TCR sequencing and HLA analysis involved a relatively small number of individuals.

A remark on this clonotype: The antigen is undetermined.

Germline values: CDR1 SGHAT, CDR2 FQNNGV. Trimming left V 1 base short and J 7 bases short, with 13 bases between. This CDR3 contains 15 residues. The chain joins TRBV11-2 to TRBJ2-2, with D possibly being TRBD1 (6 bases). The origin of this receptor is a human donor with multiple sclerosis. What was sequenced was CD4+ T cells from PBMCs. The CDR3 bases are TGTGCCAGCAGCTTAGTACAGGGTGGTGTCGGGGAGCTGTTTTTT. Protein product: CASSLVQGGVGELFF.